This T cell receptor (beta chain) was recorded in a study of blood T cell repertoires in COVID-19. About the research overall: Researchers got acute and convalescent COVID-19 samples from the United States, Italy and Spain. The analysed material was cDNA or gDNA that came from T cells, B-cell-depleted T cells, or PBMCs.

Per the original methods: Counts of nucleated cells, estimated from reference gene primer amplification, were obtained. Using immunoSEQ multiplex PCR, the repertoire was profiled, and TCRdb retains in-frame clones only, with some absent. V and J calls and clone size are those listed in that table; D and trimming were worked out from the DNA. The repertoire holds 55,000 to 75,000 clones, with around 87% as singletons. The table lists this clone with a few counts. The clonotype originates from a man over 45 with active COVID-19. Sample: peripheral blood.

CDR3 residues: CAQQQGNYGYTF. Written as DNA, the CDR3 is TGTGCCCAACAACAGGGGAACTATGGCTACACCTTC. The rearrangement joins TRBV7-2 to TRBJ1-2, with TRBD1 matching 7 bases. The CDR3 is 12 residues long. The germline gives CDR1 SGHTA, CDR2 FQGNSA. V shed 11 bases, J shed 2 bases, and the junction held 5 bases outside the gene matches.